These 16 T cell receptor beta chains share one sample of origin, sequenced in a study of CD8 T cells in ankylosing spondylitis. From the 5' RACE reads, TCRdb called clonotypes with MiXCR, one entry per CDR3 protein. The repertoire holds 150,000 to 200,000 distinct CDR3 sequences, with over 10% as singletons. The sample comprised blood, either unsorted or a sorted T cell fraction (not recorded which). The receptors were gathered from a female donor with ankylosing spondylitis or in good health (not recorded which).

This clonotype has ten or more counts. The CDR3 DNA follows: TGCGCCAGCAGCCAAATGGGGGCGGAACCCTACAATGAGCAGTTCTTC. It codes for CASSQMGAEPYNEQFF. V is TRBV4-1 and J is TRBJ2-1; maybe TRBD1 (6 bases). The CDR3 extends over 16 amino acids. Germline V gene sequence: CDR1 MGHRA, CDR2 YSYEKL. Trimming took off 2 bases at V and 2 bases at J, with 13 bases between the two ends.

As regards this clonotype: One junction end does not reproduce the germline sequence, and a read error may be involved. CDR3 sequence reads: CASRQEGQDKAYEQYF. The CDR3 nucleotides read TGTGCCAGCAGGCAAGAAGGGCAGGATAAGGCCTACGAGCAGTACTTC. The rearrangement links TRBV4-2 to TRBJ2-7; no reliable D call. CDR3 length: 16 residues. The germline gives CDR1 LGHNA, CDR2 YNFKEQ.

A note on this clonotype: This may be a read error: a much more frequent sequence differs by one nucleotide. The gene calls are TRBV20-1 and TRBJ1-1, with TRBD1 as a possible D gene (6 bases). The germline V gene has CDR1 DFQATT and CDR2 SNEGSKA (reference sequence). This CDR3 region has 16 residues. V shed 4 bases and J shed 0 bases, with 18 bases lying between them. The CDR3 reads CSANYRAGRLNTEAFF. The CDR3, as DNA: TGCAGTGCTAACTACAGGGCCGGAAGATTGAACACTGAAGCTTTCTTT.

This clonotype was seen many times. The CDR3 nucleotides read TGCAGTGCTTCGGACAGGGCCCTCTCCTACGAGCAGTACTTC. Residues: CSASDRALSYEQYF. The genes are TRBV20-1 and TRBJ2-7; TRBD1 matches at 8 bases. Germline CDR1 is DFQATT and CDR2 is SNEGSKA (reference sequence). The CDR3 is made up of 14 amino acids. J lost 0 bases, V lost 5 bases, and 6 bases had no gene match.

This clonotype occurred many times. V is TRBV9 and J is TRBJ1-2; TRBD1 might be the D (6 bases). The CDR3 covers 15 residues. CDR1 and CDR2 (germline): SGDLS, YYNGEE. Trimming removed 3 bases at V and 5 bases at J, with 17 bases between. CDR3 DNA: TGTGCCAGCAGCGCTCGACAGGACCAAGTGTATGGCTACACCTTC. Its protein product is CASSARQDQVYGYTF.

As DNA, the CDR3 is TGCAGCGTCCTAAGGGTAGCGGGAGACCGGTACCAAGAGACCCAGTACTTC. This codes for CSVLRVAGDRYQETQYF. V gene TRBV29-1 combines with J gene TRBJ2-5; 9 bases match TRBD2. Germline lookup yields CDR1 SQVTM and CDR2 ANQGSEA. The trim removed 6 bases at V and 0 bases at J, leaving 14 bases unmatched. The CDR3 is 17 amino acids.

This clonotype was counted between two and nine times. The chain joins TRBV20-1 to TRBJ1-1; 9 bases are shared with TRBD1. Germline V CDR1 and CDR2: DFQATT, SNEGSKA (reference sequence). The CDR3 spans 16 residues. Losses at the gene ends were 4 bases for V and 5 bases for J; bases not matched to a gene: 14. CDR3 DNA sequence: TGCAGTGCTACCCGTCCCGGGACAGGGAGAAAAACTGAAGCTTTCTTT. It translates to CSATRPGTGRKTEAFF.

This clonotype was recorded at least ten times. The genes are TRBV28 and TRBJ2-5; D ambiguous. The germline V and J ends were trimmed by 7 bases and 6 bases, with 12 bases remaining between them. Germline V gives CDR1 MDHEN, CDR2 SYDVKM. The CDR3 spans 12 residues. The CDR3 loop is CASTTTVQTQYF. CDR3 in DNA: TGTGCCAGCACAACAACGGTCCAGACCCAGTACTTC.

This clonotype was observed a few times. CDR3 in DNA: TGTGCCAGCAGTTTTGGAGTGCAAAATTCACCCCTCCACTTT. Its protein product is CASSFGVQNSPLHF. The chain combines TRBV28 with TRBJ1-6; D uncertain. With 3 bases removed from V and 7 bases from J, the gap between germline ends came to 10 bases. CDR3 length equals 14 residues. Looked up from germline, CDR1 is MDHEN and CDR2 is SYDVKM.

This clonotype occurred many times. The CDR3 DNA sequence: TGTGCCAGCAGTTTATGGGGGGCCAATCAGCCCCAGCATTTT. Encoded protein: CASSLWGANQPQHF. The V call is TRBV12-3 or TRBV12-4, the J call TRBJ1-5; tentatively, D is TRBD1 (6 bases). Trimming cost V 2 bases and J 3 bases, with 8 bases left between them. The CDR3 length is 14 residues.

This clonotype came up many times. The rearrangement uses TRBV4-3 and TRBJ2-1; TRBD2 aligns across 8 bases. V lost 4 bases and J lost 0; bases outside the gene matches: 5. The germline V gene encodes CDR1 LGHNA and CDR2 YSLEER. CDR3 length: 16 amino acids. Here the CDR3 DNA reads TGCGCCAGCAGCCGACAAACTAGCGGCTCCTACAATGAGCAGTTCTTC. Amino acids: CASSRQTSGSYNEQFF.

The genes are TRBV29-1 and TRBJ2-3; tentative D call: TRBD1 (5 bases). The germline V gene has CDR1 SQVTM and CDR2 ANQGSEA. Trimming removed 4 bases at V and 3 bases at J, with 11 bases between. The CDR3 has 13 amino acids. The CDR3 DNA sequence: TGCAGCGTTGGTAGGGGAAGTACAGATACGCAGTATTTT. Translating it yields CSVGRGSTDTQYF.

A word on this clonotype: With a much larger clone just one base away, this may be a read error. This chain links TRBV7-2 with TRBJ2-7; TRBD2 aligns across 8 bases. Germline loops: CDR1 SGHTA, CDR2 FQGNSA. CDR3 length: 14 residues. CDR3 sequence (DNA): TGTGCCAGCAGCTTGAGCGGGAGTCCCGACGAGCGGTACTTC. Amino acid sequence: CASSLSGSPDERYF.

This clonotype was counted many times. CDR3 protein: CASRGSNQPQHF. In DNA, the CDR3 is TGTGCCAGCCGGGGTAGCAATCAGCCCCAGCATTTT. The chain carries TRBV6-1 and TRBJ1-5; D is unclear. The germline gives CDR1 MNHNS, CDR2 SASEGT. This CDR3 region has 12 residues. The V gene lost 8 bases and the J gene lost 0 bases, with 5 bases spanning the gap.

A few counts support this clonotype. The V gene is TRBV7-9, the J gene TRBJ1-3; 10 nucleotides line up with TRBD1. Germline assignment: CDR1 SEHNR and CDR2 FQNEAQ (reference sequence). J gave up 1 base and V 5 bases, and 5 bases lay outside the gene matches. CDR3 length: 16 residues. The CDR3 DNA follows: TGTGCCAGCAGCCCGGACAGGGGGAAATCTGGAAACACCATATATTTT. Translation gives CASSPDRGKSGNTIYF.

This clonotype was seen many times. The chain joins TRBV3-1 to TRBJ1-1; D gene unclear. V was pared by 1 base and J by 0 bases, with 30 bases between. Per the germline V gene, CDR1 is LGHDT and CDR2 is YNNKEL (reference sequence). The CDR3 totals 22 residues. CDR3 bases: TGTGCCAGCAGCCAAGGAAGGTCTGGGTCCGCCGTTGATGTCTTACTGAACACTGAAGCTTTCTTT. It encodes CASSQGRSGSAVDVLLNTEAFF.